A selection of T cell receptor beta chains follows, all from one sample in a study of graft-versus-host responses after intestinal transplantation. The antigens of these receptors remain unknown. TCRdb's table, derived via immunoSEQ multiplex PCR, lists solely in-frame clones and lacks some. Among 130,000 or so clones, approximately 90% were seen once, and the ten largest hold around 0.15%. This material consisted of unstimulated CD4+ T cells sorted from spleen or lymph node cells, taken before intestinal transplant. These receptors were collected from a human donor who received an intestinal transplant. The conserved cysteine and the conserved F or W are not part of the CDR3 here. Fields, in order: V gene, CDR3 protein.

>TRBV9
ASSPRDGGYT
>TRBV5-4
ASSGLGIETQY
>TRBV2
ASSVTTIRMNVSPLH
>TRBV5-1
ASSLEGVPEAF
>TRBV6-1
ASRTLAGKYNEQF
>TRBV15
ATSSDPGSGNTIY
>TRBV7-9
ASSLRGYGYT
>TRBV4-1
ASSQDPQGYSGNTIY
>TRBV12-5
ASGSSNGAEAF
>TRBV19
AIQGTDGELF
>TRBV6-1
ASRVRQGVTYEQY
>TRBV5-1
ASRPDRGLQQETQY
>TRBV11-2
ASRGGGAALWETQY